This note documents a single TCR beta chain sequence. The CDR3 runs to 15 residues. With V trimmed by 5 bases and J by 6 bases, 9 bases remained unmatched. Germline V gene lookup returns CDR1 MDHEN and CDR2 SYDVKM. Original processing notes: Amplifying reference gene primers gave estimates of nucleated cell counts. The repertoire was sequenced with immunoSEQ multiplex PCR; TCRdb's copy has only in-frame clones and lacks some. For V, J and clone size, that table is used; D and trimming come from the DNA. The sample has 200,000 to 250,000 clones; 86% are singletons. The sample originates from a study of blood T cell repertoires in COVID-19.

The source of this sequence is a woman aged 45-65 years who had recovered from COVID-19. Sequencing used PBMCs or T cells enriched from blood (not recorded which). The chain recombines TRBV28 with TRBJ1-1; 10 nucleotides agree with TRBD1. The CDR3 sequence is CASSGGDRGEAEAFF. CDR3 sequence (DNA): TGTGCCAGCAGTGGAGGGGACAGGGGAGAGGCTGAAGCTTTCTTT.